The present T cell receptor (beta chain) was sequenced within a study of blood T cell repertoires in COVID-19. On the study more broadly: Whether acute or convalescent, the COVID-19 samples came from the United States, Italy and Spain. Sources were T cells, B-cell-depleted T cells, or PBMCs; the material itself was cDNA or gDNA.

The CDR3 loop spans 16 amino acids. Trimming took 0 bases from V and 2 from J; bases not matched to a gene: 3. Germline CDR1 SGDLS, CDR2 YYNGEE. In the original workflow: By means of reference gene primer amplification, nucleated cell counts were estimated. The table came from immunoSEQ multiplex PCR; TCRdb's copy has only in-frame clones and leaves some out. V and J calls and clone size are given by that table; D and trimming were obtained from the DNA. This table holds some 160,000 clones, 86% found once. The rearrangement links TRBV9 to TRBJ2-3, with 10 bases that match TRBD2. The sequencing sample was made of peripheral blood. This clonotype originated in a woman aged 65 to 85 with acute or convalescent COVID-19. CDR3 sequence reads: CASSVGAGGLTDTQYF. The CDR3 coding sequence is TGTGCCAGCAGCGTAGGAGCGGGGGGGCTCACAGATACGCAGTATTTT.